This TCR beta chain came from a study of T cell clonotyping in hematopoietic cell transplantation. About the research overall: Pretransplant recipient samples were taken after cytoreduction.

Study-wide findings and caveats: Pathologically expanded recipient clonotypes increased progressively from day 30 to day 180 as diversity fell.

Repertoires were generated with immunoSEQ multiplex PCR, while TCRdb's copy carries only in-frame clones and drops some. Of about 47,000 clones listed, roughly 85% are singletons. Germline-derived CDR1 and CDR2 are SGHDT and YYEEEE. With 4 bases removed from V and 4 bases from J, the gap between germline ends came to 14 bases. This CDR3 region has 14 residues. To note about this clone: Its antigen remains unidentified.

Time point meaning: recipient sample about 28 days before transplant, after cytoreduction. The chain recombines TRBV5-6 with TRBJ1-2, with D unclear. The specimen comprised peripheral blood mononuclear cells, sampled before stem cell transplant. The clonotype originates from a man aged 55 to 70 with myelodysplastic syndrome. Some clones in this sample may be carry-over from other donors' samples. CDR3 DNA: TGTGCCAGCAGCCCTTCGTCCCGCCTCTATGGCTACACCTTC. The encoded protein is CASSPSSRLYGYTF.